The TCR beta chain described here comes from a study of blood T cell repertoires in COVID-19 (dated by TCRdb to 2020 to 2021). Regarding the study in general: Samples covering the acute and convalescent phases of COVID-19 were provided by collaborators in the United States, Italy and Spain. Nearly every sample came with metadata listing a de-identified subject ID, COVID-19 status, age in years and sex. The repertoires were made available in a free public database intended to serve as a resource for research on the immune response to SARS-CoV-2. Where HLA class I and class II types were available, the types were taken from metadata supplied by the sample provider, not from assay-based typing. The dataset comprised deeply sampled blood TCRbeta repertoires from subjects exposed to, actively infected with, or recovered from COVID-19. The material from the prospective study consisted of cDNA or gDNA derived from T cells, B-cell-depleted T cells, or PBMCs. Samples were obtained from the ongoing ImmuneRACE study (first 160 participants) and from some 1,200 subjects provided by 6 global collaborators.

Looking up the germline V gene (reference sequence) yields CDR1 GTSNPN and CDR2 SVGIG. The trim is 2 bases for V and 6 bases for J, with a gap of 13 bases between the germline ends. The CDR3 runs 13 amino acids, cysteine and phenylalanine included. The only DNA kept is the CDR3, 39 bases in frame from the first base. TCRbeta CDR3 regions were amplified from genomic DNA by means of the immunoSEQ Assay, a bias-controlled multiplex PCR. Per the source publication's procedure: The number of nucleated cells in each sample was estimated from the amplification of reference gene primers within the assay. To quantify the absolute abundance of each unique TCRbeta CDR3 rearrangement, sequence reads were collapsed and filtered. Productive Simpson clonality was computed per sample as the square root of Simpson's diversity index over productive rearrangements. As stored in TCRdb, this immuneACCESS dataset retains in-frame rearrangements with V and J assigned. A fraction of the clones does not appear; measured against another copy, unresolved V genes explain less than half of the discrepancy, and the remainder lacks a known reason. V, J and clone size reflect that table, while D and trimming were determined from the DNA. The table for this sample lists around 65,000 clones; roughly 77% of them were counted only once. The ten largest clonotypes hold about a sixth of the sample.

Comment on this clone: The antigen it recognizes is unknown. One base away there is no much larger clone; base qualities are not given.

Whole blood was collected in K2EDTA tubes by collaborating institutions according to the institutions' own protocols. For TCRbeta analysis, collaborators shipped samples in one of three forms: frozen whole blood, isolated PBMCs, or DNA extracted from either of those sample types. Study-wide findings and limitations: How much clinical and demographic metadata was included differed by source and by participant, and the metadata was provided uncurated.

This clonotype originated in an elderly man with acute or convalescent COVID-19. This chain joins TRBV30 to TRBJ1-2; the D gene identity is not certain. Sequenced: peripheral blood. The bases read TGTGCCTGGAGTAACGGCGGCGAGGATGGCTACACCTTC. Its translation reads: CAWSNGGEDGYTF.